This T cell receptor (beta chain) was observed in a study of technical replicates of blood from a few donors. The protocol was immunoSEQ multiplex PCR, while the TCRdb copy is restricted to in-frame clones and leaves out a portion. The data hold about 83,000 clones, with under 95% observed a single time. The CDR3 length is 17 residues. The J segment lost 4 bases and the V segment lost 2 bases, leaving 13 bases of the junction unmatched. CDR1 and CDR2 from the germline V gene are SGHRS and YFSETQ. The V gene is TRBV5-1, the J gene TRBJ2-5, with 8 bases matching TRBD2. This TCR was recovered from a human donor in good health. Sequencing was performed on T cells isolated from PBMCs. CDR3: CASSFGPGRGDVETQYF. In DNA form, the CDR3 reads TGCGCCAGCAGCTTTGGCCCCGGGAGGGGGGATGTAGAGACCCAGTACTTC.